This TCR beta chain was recovered during a study of early T cells in non-severe SARS-CoV-2 infection. Study-level background: Whole-blood bulk RNA, unsorted, was sequenced, and chains were unpaired.

As part of library construction, unique molecular identifiers were attached to individual cDNA molecules. TCRdb reprocessed the 5' RACE reads with MiXCR, giving one entry per CDR3 protein. This table holds around 60,000 distinct CDR3 sequences, 12% found once. Study-wide findings and caveats: VDJdb matching favored anti-spike CD8 responses, missing private and CD4 specificities.

Germline V gene sequence: CDR1 MDHEN, CDR2 SYDVKM. J lost 10 bases, V lost 6 bases, and 11 bases had no gene match. This CDR3 contains 13 residues. Comments on this clonotype: Its antigen is unidentified.

The sample taken for sequencing was whole blood. This TCR was sampled from an adult who was a healthcare worker with PCR-confirmed SARS-CoV-2 infection or an uninfected control (not recorded which). V usage is TRBV28 and J usage is TRBJ1-2; 7 nucleotides align to TRBD1. The CDR3 is CASSPLLTGLYTF. The CDR3 DNA is TGTGCCAGCAGCCCTCTCCTGACAGGGCTCTACACCTTC.